The T cell receptor beta chain under discussion was sequenced for a study of Graves' ophthalmopathy and Graves' hyperthyroidism (dated by TCRdb to about 2018). Background for the entire study: Peripheral blood was collected before any treatment was given, at the time of initial diagnosis. In more than five hyperthyroidism patients, T-cell repertoires of thyroid tissue and blood were compared. The study used TCR beta repertoire signatures to distinguish Graves' ophthalmopathy from Graves' hyperthyroidism and to predict progression to ophthalmopathy. The independent validation cohort included around 19 hyperthyroidism patients plus 17 patients who later progressed from hyperthyroidism to ophthalmopathy. In total, 135 blood samples were TCR-sequenced: fewer than 50 ophthalmopathy, some 75 hyperthyroidism and some 17 hyperthyroidism-to-ophthalmopathy patients. For training and testing, the roughly 97 patients in the discovery cohort were randomly divided in a 7:3 ratio. After sampling, hyperthyroidism patients received methimazole starting at 30 mg daily, and ophthalmopathy patients received high-dose intravenous methylprednisolone. To explore V-J signatures that separate ophthalmopathy from hyperthyroidism, a discovery set of about a hundred patients was enrolled, consisting of 43 with ophthalmopathy and 57 with stable hyperthyroidism.

Concerning this clonotype itself: There is no known antigen for this receptor. No base qualities exist here, and no much larger clone lies one base off it.

For repertoire sequencing, the TCR beta CDR3 regions were amplified from RNA transcripts. A first-round RT-PCR used HTBI primers with the Qiagen OneStep RT-PCR kit, followed by a second-round multiplex PCR, size selection and purification. Sequencing of the libraries was carried out on an Illumina HiSeq2000 in paired-end mode with 100 bp reads. Turning to the authors' computational methods: SOAPnuke was used for read processing, and reads with adapters, uncalled bases, a mean Phred below 15, or no exact constant-primer or identifier match were discarded. High-quality paired reads were merged with COPE v1.2.5. Each unique nucleotide sequence was defined as a clonotype, and clonotypes were aligned to IMGT TRB V, D and J references with MiTCR v1.1. The analysis was limited to V-J combinations with a frequency above 0.0001, which together covered about 99% of repertoires. For each V-J combination, a TCR clonal expansion and chaos score was defined as F50 clonal expansion divided by the chaos observed in the TCRdist matrix. Features were reduced by Welch's t-statistics and random forest to more than 10 V-J combinations, which fed a naive Bayes classifier. Thyroid-blood repertoire similarity was quantified with the Morisita-Horn index. In-frame beta chains were kept once TCRdb had trimmed the public reads at Q25 with fastp and called clones with MiXCR. All rows with the same CDR3 protein become a single entry with the most common DNA and genes. These V and J calls are TCRdb output, not the study's own analysis. This sample is represented by about 480,000 distinct CDR3 sequences; over 13% of them were singletons. The ten largest clones represent 9.8% of the sample.

The ophthalmopathy patients had moderately to severely active disease, with a Clinical Activity Score of 3 or higher, a NOSPECS grade of 4 or higher, and a disease duration of less than 3 months. Anyone with other autoimmune diseases, uncontrolled infections, pregnancy or lactation was excluded from the study. Diagnosis relied on clinical symptoms, serum thyroxine, TRAb, thyroid ultrasound and orbital computed tomography. PBMCs were isolated from approximately 10 ml of fresh peripheral blood by Ficoll-Paque density gradient centrifugation. Trizol reagent was used to extract the total RNA, and its quality was then checked on an Agilent 2100 Bioanalyzer. The investigation overall reported the following: Most expanded thyroid clonotypes with a frequency above 0.001 also appeared in blood, which suggests that blood repertoires may reflect the immune response in the thyroid. In validation, the model predicted ophthalmopathy progression with about 64% sensitivity and around 72% specificity; 12 predicted patients were CT-confirmed with GO in a median of around 6 months. Sample size was not statistically predetermined, and group allocation was not concealed from the investigators. In cross-validation, the 13-signature model distinguished ophthalmopathy from stable hyperthyroidism with more than 85% sensitivity and about 81% specificity, while in the test set the corresponding values were 80% and 75%.

From the cysteine up to the phenylalanine, the CDR3 has a length of 14 residues. Solely the CDR3 DNA is kept, with 42 bases framed from the first base. The V end gives up 10 bases and the J end 2 bases, leaving 6 bases in the junction not matched to a gene. In the germline V gene, CDR1 corresponds to MNHNS and CDR2 to SASEGT. What was sequenced was blood. The TCR sequence derives from a woman younger than 45 with Graves' ophthalmopathy. Donor details come from another sample of the same person, matched by shared clones. The sequence is built from TRBV6-1 and TRBJ1-5; a stretch of 9 junction bases matches TRBD1. CDR3 protein: CATRGTGRNQPQHF. The base sequence is TGTGCCACGAGAGGGACAGGGCGCAATCAGCCCCAGCATTTT.